This entry lists 23 T cell receptor beta chains sequenced from one sample in a study of T-cell reconstitution after alpha-beta-depleted transplantation in children (dated by TCRdb to about 2016). The method was PCR. For sequencing, an Illumina HiSeq 2500 was employed. Molecular barcoding was employed in the preparation of TCR libraries, with unique molecular identifiers being used to normalize TCRbeta repertoire quantification. In-frame beta chains were kept once TCRdb had trimmed the public reads at Q25 with fastp and called clones with MiXCR. Rows with a matching CDR3 protein are joined into one entry that keeps the most common DNA and genes. This sample has fewer than 550,000 distinct CDR3 sequences in its table, and 9.5% to 12% of those were observed once. The top ten clonotypes cover 14% of the sample. This specimen's treatment or condition label, interpreted: allogeneic hematopoietic cell transplantation with graft depleted of TCRalphabeta T cells and CD19 B cells.

This specimen consisted of PBMCs, mostly from graft donor cells, obtained 180 days after TCRalphabeta/CD19-depleted stem cell transplant. The receptors originated from a female patient younger than 10 who had a stem cell transplant for aplastic anemia, so the T cells may come from the graft donor.

V is TRBV12-5 and J is TRBJ1-1, with a tentative D call TRBD1 (5 bases). V was trimmed by 6 bases and J by 10 bases, leaving 21 bases between them. CDR3 length: 14 residues. Germline values: CDR1 LGHNT, CDR2 FRNRAP. This CDR3 reads CASGTGQGVKVAFF. DNA for the CDR3: TGTGCTAGTGGCACTGGGCAGGGTGTTAAGGTAGCTTTCTTT. Based on the CDR3 plus reference TRBV12-5 and TRBJ1-1, the full variable domain is DARVTQTPRHKVTEMGQEVTMRCQPILGHNTVFWYRQTMMQGLELLAYFRNRAPLDDSGMPKDRFSAEMPDATLATLKIQPSEPRDSAVYFCASGTGQGVKVAFFGQGTRLTVV.

This clonotype was found many times. This rearrangement joins TRBV5-1 to TRBJ2-2, with D possibly TRBD2 on 5 matching bases. Looked up from germline, CDR1 is SGHRS and CDR2 is YFSETQ. This CDR3 region has 17 residues. Between the trimmed V and J ends, which lost 0 bases and 4 bases, there was a span of 16 bases. The CDR3 DNA reads as TGCGCCAGCAGCTTGGAGACCCTGTCACGGGGCACCGGGGAGCTGTTTTTT. It specifies CASSLETLSRGTGELFF.

This clonotype turned up a few times. The chain has TRBV29-1 and TRBJ1-1; 8 bases agree with TRBD1. CDR3 length: 14 residues. CDR1 SQVTM and CDR2 ANQGSEA come from the germline V gene. Losses at the gene ends were 1 base for V and 1 base for J; bases not matched to a gene: 2. The chain's CDR3 is CSVEVQGGNTEAFF. The CDR3 DNA sequence: TGCAGCGTTGAAGTACAGGGGGGGAACACTGAAGCTTTCTTT.

Many counts were recorded for this clonotype. The chain has TRBV20-1 and TRBJ2-5; TRBD2 matches at 8 bases. From germline, CDR1 is DFQATT and CDR2 SNEGSKA (reference sequence). Trimming removed 5 bases from V and 3 bases from J; junction bases left unmatched: 8. The CDR3 is 14 amino acids. The CDR3 DNA reads as TGCAGTGCTCTCTCGGACGGGAGGGAAGAGACCCAGTACTTC. Protein: CSALSDGREETQYF.

This clonotype was recorded a few times. This chain links TRBV7-9 with TRBJ1-2, with 11 bases aligning to TRBD1. Germline V gene data show CDR1 as SEHNR and CDR2 as FQNEAQ (reference sequence). The CDR3 length is 13 residues. Losses at the gene ends were 5 bases for V and 10 bases for J; bases not matched to a gene: 6. The CDR3 loop is CASSRGQGEDYTF. As DNA, the CDR3 is TGTGCCAGCAGCAGGGGACAGGGGGAAGACTACACCTTC. Full variable domain (remainder filled in from reference TRBV7-9 and TRBJ1-2): DTGVSQNPRHKITKRGQNVTFRCDPISEHNRLYWYRQTLGQGPEFLTYFQNEAQLEKSRLLSDRFSAERPKGSFSTLEIQRTEQGDSAMYLCASSRGQGEDYTFGSGTRLTVV.

In its sample, this clonotype was seen a few times. This chain connects TRBV5-1 to TRBJ2-5, with D perhaps TRBD2 (5 bases). Germline V gene data show CDR1 as SGHRS and CDR2 as YFSETQ. The CDR3 spans 16 residues. Trimming pared 1 base from V and 4 bases from J, leaving 17 bases between. CDR3 in amino acids: CASSLWENIRSETQYF. The CDR3 DNA is TGCGCCAGCAGCTTGTGGGAGAACATTCGATCAGAGACCCAGTACTTC.

The V call is TRBV20-1, the J call TRBJ1-5, with D possibly matching TRBD1 (5 bases). V was trimmed by 5 bases and J by 3 bases, leaving 11 bases between them. CDR3 size: 13 residues. The germline V gene encodes CDR1 DFQATT and CDR2 SNEGSKA (reference sequence). CDR3 protein: CSAPDRPNQPQHF. CDR3 sequence (DNA): TGCAGTGCTCCTGACAGACCCAATCAGCCCCAGCATTTT.

The genes are TRBV12-3 or TRBV12-4 and TRBJ2-3, with D perhaps TRBD1 or TRBD2 (6 bases each). The CDR3 is 16 amino acids. V was shortened by 5 bases and J by 4 bases, with 19 bases between the two germline ends. The CDR3 sequence: CASSGGGGGMADTQYF. In nucleotides, the CDR3 is TGTGCCAGCAGTGGAGGGGGTGGCGGGATGGCAGATACGCAGTATTTT.

In regard to this clonotype: A much larger clone is a single base away; this may be a read error. The chain recombines TRBV27 with TRBJ2-1; D is uncertain. Germline V CDR1 and CDR2: MNHEY, SMNVEV (reference sequence). The length of the CDR3 is 13 residues. CDR3 sequence: CASSLGVGNDQFF. The CDR3 nucleotides read TGTGCCAGCAGTTTAGGTGTAGGCAATGACCAGTTCTTC.

This clonotype turned up a few times. The chain joins TRBV5-8 to TRBJ2-1; 11 bases match TRBD2. CDR3 size: 17 residues. V lost 1 base to trimming and J lost 4 bases; unmatched junction nucleotides: 7. Looked up from germline, CDR1 is SGHTS and CDR2 is YDEGEE. DNA for the CDR3: TGTGCCAGCAGCTTGAACTCCGGGACTAGCGGTTACAATGAGCAGTTCTTC. It yields the protein CASSLNSGTSGYNEQFF.

This clonotype showed up just a few times. In DNA, the CDR3 is TGCGCCACCAGTCCAGGGGGAAAGGGAGACATTCAGTACTTC. Protein product: CATSPGGKGDIQYF. V usage is TRBV5-1 and J usage is TRBJ2-4, with TRBD1 matching 7 bases. The ends lost 9 bases at V and 8 bases at J; junction bases unmatched: 14. Germline-derived CDR1 and CDR2 are SGHRS and YFSETQ. The CDR3 totals 14 residues.

This clonotype occurred a few times. The chain uses TRBV7-2 and TRBJ1-4, with D possibly matching TRBD1 (5 bases). Between the trimmed V and J ends, which lost 6 bases and 6 bases, there was a span of 11 bases. Per the germline V gene, CDR1 is SGHTA and CDR2 is FQGNSA. The CDR3 extends over 13 amino acids. CDR3 sequence: CASRGRADEKLFF. The CDR3 DNA sequence: TGTGCCAGCAGGGGCAGGGCAGATGAAAAACTGTTTTTT.

This clonotype was seen only a few times. The genes are TRBV12-3 or TRBV12-4 and TRBJ2-1; 8 bases agree with TRBD1. This CDR3 contains 15 residues. J gave up 6 bases and V 6 bases, and 10 bases lay outside the gene matches. The chain's CDR3 is CASRDGQGSTNEQFF. The CDR3 DNA reads as TGTGCCAGCAGAGACGGACAGGGCTCAACCAATGAGCAGTTCTTC.

V is TRBV7-9 and J is TRBJ2-7; 7 nucleotides match TRBD1. Germline assignment: CDR1 SEHNR and CDR2 FQNEAQ (reference sequence). This CDR3 region has 15 residues. V lost 5 bases, J lost 1 base, and 8 bases stayed unmatched. The CDR3 coding sequence is TGTGCCAGCAGCCCCCTTTACAGGGGTTCCTACGAGCAGTACTTC. This encodes CASSPLYRGSYEQYF. The whole variable domain, remainder taken from reference TRBV7-9 and TRBJ2-7, is DTGVSQNPRHKITKRGQNVTFRCDPISEHNRLYWYRQTLGQGPEFLTYFQNEAQLEKSRLLSDRFSAERPKGSFSTLEIQRTEQGDSAMYLCASSPLYRGSYEQYFGPGTRLTVT.

The chain employs TRBV29-1 and TRBJ2-7; D possibly corresponds to TRBD1 (5 bases). This CDR3 contains 12 residues. In germline, CDR1 is SQVTM, CDR2 ANQGSEA. V shed 4 bases and J shed 2 bases, with 9 bases lying between them. The CDR3 region has the DNA TGCAGCGTTGTGGACACAGCCTACGAGCAGTACTTC. Its protein product is CSVVDTAYEQYF.

The sample holds a few counts of this clonotype. The chain has TRBV7-9 and TRBJ2-7; the D is unclear. The CDR3 spans 12 residues. CDR1 and CDR2 (germline): SEHNR, FQNEAQ (reference sequence). Trimming removed 6 bases at V and 4 bases at J, with 10 bases between. The chain's CDR3 is CASSYNQYEQYV. The CDR3 DNA is TGTGCCAGCAGTTATAACCAGTACGAGCAGTACGTC.

The chain is built from TRBV4-3 and TRBJ2-1; D gene uncertain. Trimming removed 0 bases from V and 2 bases from J, with 11 bases in between. This CDR3 is 16 amino acids long. Germline lookup yields CDR1 LGHNA and CDR2 YSLEER. CDR3 in amino acids: CASSQDLGGAYNEQFF. CDR3 coding DNA: TGCGCCAGCAGCCAAGATTTGGGCGGCGCCTACAATGAGCAGTTCTTC.

The rearrangement joins TRBV20-1 to TRBJ2-3, with 7 bases lining up with TRBD1. Germline loops: CDR1 DFQATT, CDR2 SNEGSKA (reference sequence). The V gene end was trimmed by 2 bases and the J gene end by 5 bases; junction bases not matched to a gene: 7. This CDR3 is built from 14 residues. The CDR3 protein is CSARIDRVEDTQYF. For the CDR3, the DNA is TGCAGTGCTAGAATTGACAGGGTGGAAGATACGCAGTATTTT.

In this sample, this clonotype turned up a few times. This chain joins TRBV20-1 and TRBJ2-4, with D possibly being TRBD2 (6 bases). Germline assignment: CDR1 DFQATT and CDR2 SNEGSKA (reference sequence). The CDR3 spans 15 residues. Trimming left V 3 bases short and J 3 bases short, with 15 bases between. CDR3 sequence reads: CSARRGYDVKNIQYF. DNA for the CDR3: TGCAGTGCTAGGCGGGGATATGATGTCAAAAACATTCAGTACTTC.

The V gene is TRBV6-2 or TRBV6-3, the J gene TRBJ2-1; D gene ambiguous. This CDR3 is 13 amino acids long. Trimming cost V 3 bases and J 4 bases, with 7 bases left between them. The germline V gene has CDR1 MNHEY and CDR2 SVGEGT. CDR3 loop: CASSYTLYNEQFF. Written as DNA, the CDR3 is TGTGCCAGCAGTTATACCCTTTACAATGAGCAGTTCTTC.

This clonotype has just a few counts. The chain carries TRBV27 and TRBJ2-6, with D hard to call. V gave up 5 bases and J gave up 4 bases, with 9 bases separating them. This CDR3 is 14 amino acids long. Germline V CDR1 and CDR2: MNHEY, SMNVEV (reference sequence). Here the CDR3 DNA reads TGTGCCAGCAGTACCCTGCGGGGGGCCAACGTCCTGACTTTC. The encoded protein is CASSTLRGANVLTF.

This clonotype was observed many times. The chain combines TRBV28 with TRBJ2-1, with 14 bases fitting TRBD2. Trimming cost V 0 bases and J 10 bases; bases outside gene matches: 8. This CDR3 comprises 17 residues. Per germline, CDR1 MDHEN and CDR2 SYDVKM. The CDR3 DNA reads TGTGCCAGCAGTTTATGGGCCCCGGGACTAGCGGGAGAGGAGCAGTTCTTC. This encodes CASSLWAPGLAGEEQFF.

The chain links TRBV12-3 or TRBV12-4 to TRBJ2-7; tentatively, D is TRBD2 (6 bases). The CDR3 is 15 residues long. V was shortened by 3 bases and J by 0 bases, with 12 bases between the two germline ends. The CDR3 loop reads CASSLMRDSSYEQYF. Written as DNA, the CDR3 is TGTGCCAGCAGTTTGATGAGGGACTCCTCCTACGAGCAGTACTTC.